Listed below are T cell receptor beta chains from one sample, sequenced in a study of blood T cell repertoires in COVID-19. The protocol was immunoSEQ multiplex PCR, while the TCRdb copy is restricted to in-frame clones and leaves out a portion. The data show 69,000 or so clones, approximately 81% seen once. Sequenced: peripheral blood. The origin of the receptors is a woman over 75 with active or convalescent COVID-19. CDR3s include the opening cysteine and the closing phenylalanine or tryptophan. The D gene is left open where the match is weak. Not every row has a clone size; where given, it reads once, few, many or a size class.

>TRBV30|TRBD2|TRBJ2-3|-
CAWSELTWTSGGTDTQYF
TGTGCCTGGAGTGAACTTACCTGGACTAGCGGGGGCACAGATACGCAGTATTTT
>TRBV6-2/TRBV6-3|-|TRBJ2-7|-
CASSYVQEHYEQYF
TGTGCCAGCAGTTATGTACAGGAACACTACGAGCAGTACTTC
>TRBV27|TRBD2|TRBJ2-7|-
CASSPRGLAGEGSPHEQYF
TGTGCCAGCAGTCCTCGTGGACTAGCGGGAGAGGGCTCCCCCCACGAGCAGTACTTC
>TRBV7-9|TRBD2|TRBJ2-2|-
CASSSPGGGPDTGELFF
TGTGCCAGCAGCTCCCCCGGGGGAGGGCCAGACACCGGGGAGCTGTTTTTT
>TRBV2|TRBD2|TRBJ2-2|-
CASSALTSGNGELFF
TGTGCCAGCAGTGCGTTAACTAGCGGGAACGGGGAGCTGTTTTTT
>TRBV7-2|TRBD1|TRBJ2-7|-
CASSSTGTGPYEQYF
TGTGCCAGCAGCTCAACCGGGACAGGTCCCTACGAGCAGTACTTC
>TRBV7-2|-|TRBJ2-2|-
CASSLGQNTGELFF
TGTGCCAGCAGCTTAGGGCAGAACACCGGGGAGCTGTTTTTT
>TRBV28|TRBD1|TRBJ2-2|once
CASSLMVGQGFRGTGELFF
TGTGCCAGCAGTTTAATGGTCGGACAGGGGTTTCGGGGCACCGGGGAGCTGTTTTTT
>TRBV4-2|-|TRBJ2-5|-
CASSQIYGETQYF
TGTGCCAGCAGCCAAATTTACGGGGAGACCCAGTACTTC
>TRBV7-2|-|TRBJ1-6|-
CASSSQGSLSPLHF
TGTGCCAGCAGCTCCCAGGGTAGTCTTTCACCCCTCCACTTT
>TRBV18|-|TRBJ1-3|-
CASSLGSPNSGNTIYF
TGTGCCAGCTCACTCGGGAGCCCGAACTCTGGAAACACCATATATTTT
>TRBV3-1/TRBV3-2|TRBD2|TRBJ2-1|-
CASSQDAGLAKNEQFF
TGTGCCAGCAGCCAAGATGCCGGACTAGCGAAAAATGAGCAGTTCTTC
>TRBV6-5|-|TRBJ2-1|-
CASSPPPGEGNEQFF
TGTGCCAGCAGTCCACCGCCGGGTGAGGGCAATGAGCAGTTCTTC
>TRBV3-1/TRBV3-2|TRBD1|TRBJ1-2|-
CASSTGTDGYTF
TGTGCCAGCAGCACCGGGACAGATGGCTACACCTTC
>TRBV2|TRBD2|TRBJ2-6|-
CASSLLASGANVLTF
TGTGCCAGCAGTTTACTAGCGTCCGGGGCCAACGTCCTGACTTTC
>TRBV27|TRBD2|TRBJ2-1|-
CASSPLAGAGNEQFF
TGTGCCAGCAGCCCCCTAGCGGGCGCTGGCAATGAGCAGTTCTTC
>TRBV24-1|TRBD2|TRBJ2-1|-
CATSDFRLAGEQFF
TGTGCCACCAGTGATTTTCGACTAGCGGGAGAGCAGTTCTTC
>TRBV2|-|TRBJ2-1|-
CASSVRSSSYNEQFF
TGTGCCAGCAGTGTCCGGTCAAGCTCCTACAATGAGCAGTTCTTC
>TRBV5-1|TRBD1|TRBJ1-3|-
CASSDGTGGNTIYF
TGCGCCAGCAGCGATGGGACAGGGGGAAACACCATATATTTT
>TRBV6-2/TRBV6-3|-|TRBJ2-3|-
CASSYSYHSSTDTQYF
TGTGCCAGCAGTTACTCGTACCACTCTAGCACAGATACGCAGTATTTT
>TRBV7-3|-|TRBJ2-3|-
CASSLTQSTGRTDTQYF
TGTGCCAGCAGCTTAACGCAATCGACTGGGAGGACAGATACGCAGTATTTT
>TRBV9|TRBD2|TRBJ2-3|-
CASSIRTSGGRTDTQYF
TGTGCCAGCAGCATACGGACTAGCGGGGGCCGTACAGATACGCAGTATTTT
>TRBV4-1|-|TRBJ2-7|-
CASSQESPPGSQYF
TGCGCCAGCAGCCAAGAGTCCCCACCCGGGTCTCAGTACTTC
>TRBV19|-|TRBJ1-2|-
CASSRGGPYGYTF
TGTGCCAGTAGTAGGGGCGGTCCCTACGGCTACACCTTC
>TRBV24-1|-|TRBJ2-5|-
CATSDPRQREETQYF
TGTGCCACCAGTGATCCTAGACAGAGAGAAGAGACCCAGTACTTC
>TRBV5-1|-|TRBJ2-7|-
CASSLSRAAEQYF
TGCGCCAGCAGCTTGTCCAGGGCGGCCGAGCAGTACTTC
>TRBV19|-|TRBJ1-1|-
CASRSTGFTEAFF
TGTGCCAGTAGGTCGACAGGTTTCACTGAAGCTTTCTTT
>TRBV5-6|-|TRBJ2-3|-
CASSPMGWTNVPTDTQYF
TGTGCCAGCAGCCCCATGGGGTGGACTAATGTACCCACAGATACGCAGTATTTT
>TRBV6-5|TRBD1|TRBJ2-7|-
CASTPGQDGYEQYF
TGTGCCAGCACTCCGGGACAGGATGGATACGAGCAGTACTTC
>TRBV6-5|TRBD1|TRBJ1-1|-
CASSFDRGGNTEAFF
TGTGCCAGCAGTTTCGACAGGGGGGGGAACACTGAAGCTTTCTTT
>TRBV11-3|-|TRBJ2-7|-
CASSFGNRGEQYF
TGTGCCAGCAGCTTTGGGAACCGGGGCGAGCAGTACTTC
>TRBV7-6|-|TRBJ1-1|once
CASSLAGTPNTEAFF
TGTGCCAGCAGCTTAGCGGGGACACCTAACACTGAAGCTTTCTTT
>TRBV9|-|TRBJ2-1|-
CASTSTGDYNEQFF
TGTGCCAGCACTTCGACAGGGGACTATAATGAGCAGTTCTTC
>TRBV5-1|-|TRBJ2-3|-
CASSLGLDTDTQYF
TGCGCCAGCAGCTTGGGACTAGACACAGATACGCAGTATTTT
>TRBV10-1|TRBD1|TRBJ1-5|-
CASSEDRGVVYSNQPQHF
TGCGCCAGCAGTGAAGACAGGGGGGTGGTCTATAGCAATCAGCCCCAGCATTTT
>TRBV5-1|TRBD1|TRBJ1-2|few
CASSLSGQGGSYGYTF
TGCGCCAGCAGCTTGTCGGGACAGGGGGGTTCCTATGGCTACACCTTC
>TRBV7-6|TRBD2|TRBJ2-2|-
CASSLASGRGTGELFF
TGTGCCAGCAGCTTAGCTAGCGGGAGGGGTACCGGGGAGCTGTTTTTT
>TRBV30|TRBD1|TRBJ2-3|-
CALGQLWTPDTQYF
TGTGCCTTGGGACAGCTCTGGACCCCAGATACGCAGTATTTT